The source of this TCR beta chain is a study of blood T cell repertoires in COVID-19. Turning to the study itself: Samples representing acute and convalescent COVID-19 were sourced from the United States, Italy and Spain. The analysed material was cDNA or gDNA that came from T cells, B-cell-depleted T cells, or PBMCs.

In the original processing: Amplified reference gene primers provided the basis for estimating nucleated cell counts. Some clones are missing from TCRdb's copy, which holds only in-frame ones; the method was immunoSEQ multiplex PCR. V, J and clone size derive from that table, while D and trimming were established from the DNA sequence. The top ten hold almost 30% of the sample, which has about 120,000 clones, more than 75% seen once. The junction had 11 bases not matched to a gene; V was cut back by 5 bases and J by 8 bases. Per the germline V gene, CDR1 is SGHTA and CDR2 is FQGNSA. The CDR3 extends over 15 amino acids.

V gene TRBV7-2 combines with J gene TRBJ1-4; 7 bases agree with TRBD1. The TCR sequence derives from a woman aged 70 to 79 with acute or convalescent COVID-19. Input material: peripheral blood. CDR3 protein: CASSQNRGYGEKLFF. The CDR3 nucleotides are TGTGCCAGCAGCCAAAACAGGGGATATGGCGAAAAACTGTTTTTT. The full variable domain, with the rest looked up from reference TRBV7-2 and TRBJ1-4, is GAGVSQSPSNKVTEKGKDVELRCDPISGHTALYWYRQSLGQGLEFLIYFQGNSAPDKSGLPSDRFSAERTGGSVSTLTIQRTQQEDSAVYLCASSQNRGYGEKLFFGSGTQLSVL.